The entry below gives a single TCR beta chain sequence along with its context. PBMCs had their origin in fresh peripheral blood (about 10 ml). The data originate from a study of Graves' ophthalmopathy and Graves' hyperthyroidism. Germline trimming cut 3 bases from V and 4 bases from J; bases unmatched to any gene: 4. CDR3 size: 15 residues. In germline, CDR1 is LGHNA, CDR2 YSLEER. Amplification of TCR beta CDR3 regions used RNA transcripts. RT-PCR in the first round used HTBI primers; a second-round multiplex PCR followed. A single record per CDR3 protein comes from TCRdb applying MiXCR to the multiplex PCR reads. The sample has hundreds of thousands of distinct CDR3 sequences, under 25% seen once.

The rearrangement joins TRBV4-3 to TRBJ2-2, with 8 bases lining up with TRBD2. This TCR was recovered from a woman aged 18-30 years with stable Graves' hyperthyroidism. Sequences were obtained from peripheral blood. The CDR3 sequence: CASSQVSGTTGELFF. CDR3 bases: TGCGCCAGCAGCCAGGTTAGCGGGACCACCGGGGAGCTGTTTTTT.